What follows is one T cell receptor beta chain and its context. What it binds is not known. The sample is drawn from a study of blood T cells in healthy people across ages. CDR3 length equals 12 residues. Germline assignment: CDR1 SGHTA and CDR2 FQGNSA. Trimming cost V 8 bases and J 8 bases, with 15 bases left between them. Alongside a J-beta primer mix, a sample-barcoded 5' primer served in a second PCR lasting about 7 to 12 cycles. TCRdb called the 5' RACE reads again in MiXCR, with one record for every CDR3 protein. This sample carries hundreds of thousands of distinct CDR3 sequences, about 55% of them seen once, and the ten largest clones take around 41%. Study findings and constraints: Aged donors had fewer naive CD4+ cells and lower diversity than long-lived donors.

Specimen: blood. This sequence joins TRBV7-2 and TRBJ1-2, with D possibly matching TRBD1 (5 bases). The clonotype comes from a man at least 80 years old in good health. CDR3 nucleotides: TGTGCCAGCGGGGGGAGGCTAGGGGGCTACACCTTC. Its translation: CASGGRLGGYTF.